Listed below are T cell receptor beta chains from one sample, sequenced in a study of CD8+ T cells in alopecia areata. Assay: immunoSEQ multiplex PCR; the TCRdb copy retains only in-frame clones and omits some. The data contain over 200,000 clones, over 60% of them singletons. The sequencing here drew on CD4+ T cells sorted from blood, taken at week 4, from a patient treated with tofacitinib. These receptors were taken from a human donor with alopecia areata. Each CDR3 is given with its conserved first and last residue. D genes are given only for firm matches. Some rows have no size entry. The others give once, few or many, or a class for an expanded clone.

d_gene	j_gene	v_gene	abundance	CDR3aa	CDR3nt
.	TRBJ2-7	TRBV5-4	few	CASSLGYEQYF	TGTGCCAGCAGCTTAGGGTACGAGCAGTACTTC
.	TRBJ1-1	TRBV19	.	CASRPRTKLDTEAFF	TGTGCCAGTAGACCCCGGACAAAATTGGACACTGAAGCTTTCTTT
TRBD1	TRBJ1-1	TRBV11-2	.	CASSYFGQGSTEAFF	TGTGCCAGCAGCTACTTTGGACAGGGTAGCACTGAAGCTTTCTTT
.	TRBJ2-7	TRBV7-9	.	CASSPGRDEQYF	TGTGCCAGCAGCCCCGGTCGTGACGAGCAGTACTTC
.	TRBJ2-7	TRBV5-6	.	CASSLRFAGYREQYF	TGTGCCAGCAGCTTGCGTTTTGCGGGGTATCGCGAGCAGTACTTC
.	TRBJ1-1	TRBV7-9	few	CASSLETVEAFF	TGTGCCAGCAGCTTAGAGACCGTGGAAGCTTTCTTT
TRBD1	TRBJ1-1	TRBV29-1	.	CSGEGQQNTEAFF	TGCAGCGGTGAGGGACAGCAGAACACTGAAGCTTTCTTT
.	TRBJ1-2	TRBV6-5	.	CASSSAGLIYGYTF	TGTGCCAGCAGTTCTGCGGGACTGATCTATGGCTACACCTTC
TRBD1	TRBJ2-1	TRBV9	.	CASSVQDRNEQFF	TGTGCCAGCAGCGTCCAGGACAGGAATGAGCAGTTCTTC
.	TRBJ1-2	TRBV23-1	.	CASSPSRGGSNYGYTF	TGCGCCAGCAGTCCGTCGCGGGGAGGTTCCAACTATGGCTACACCTTC
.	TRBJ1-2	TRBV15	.	CATSRDSHGYTF	TGTGCCACCAGCAGAGACAGCCACGGCTACACCTTC
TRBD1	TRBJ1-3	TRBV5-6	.	CASSGGTAGPLGYENTIYF	TGTGCCAGCAGCGGCGGGACAGCGGGCCCGTTGGGTTATGAGAACACCATATATTTT
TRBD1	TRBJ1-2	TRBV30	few	CALTRGQADGYTF	TGTGCCCTAACGAGGGGACAGGCGGATGGCTACACCTTC
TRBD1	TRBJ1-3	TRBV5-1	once	CASSLGQGYGNTIYF	TGCGCCAGCAGCTTGGGACAGGGATACGGAAACACCATATATTTT
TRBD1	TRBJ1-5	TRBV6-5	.	CASSTDRVSNQPQHF	TGTGCCAGCAGTACCGACAGGGTCAGCAATCAGCCCCAGCATTTT
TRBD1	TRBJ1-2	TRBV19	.	CASRLRGQPGYGYTF	TGTGCCAGTCGCCTGAGGGGGCAGCCCGGCTATGGCTACACCTTC
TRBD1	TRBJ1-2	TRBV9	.	CASSGYLTGTANYGYTF	TGTGCCAGCAGTGGCTACTTGACCGGGACAGCTAACTATGGCTACACCTTC
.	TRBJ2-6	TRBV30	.	CAWSVHLTSGANVLTF	TGTGCCTGGAGTGTGCACCTCACCTCTGGGGCCAACGTCCTGACTTTC
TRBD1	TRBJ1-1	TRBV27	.	CASSGDRGITEAFF	TGTGCCAGCAGTGGGGACAGGGGTATCACTGAAGCTTTCTTT
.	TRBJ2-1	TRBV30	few	CAWSTPPGDEQFF	TGTGCCTGGAGTACCCCCCCCGGGGATGAGCAGTTCTTC
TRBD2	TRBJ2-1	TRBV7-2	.	CASAPRMAGGGDEQFF	TGTGCCAGCGCACCCCGGATGGCGGGGGGGGGAGATGAGCAGTTCTTC
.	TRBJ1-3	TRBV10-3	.	CAISERGLSGNTIYF	TGTGCCATCAGTGAGAGGGGACTCTCTGGAAACACCATATATTTT
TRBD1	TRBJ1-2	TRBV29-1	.	CSVGQGSTTTMYGYTF	TGCAGCGTCGGACAGGGGAGCACCACTACTATGTATGGCTACACCTTC
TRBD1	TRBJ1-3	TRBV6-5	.	CASSYSRGQGGNTIYF	TGTGCCAGCAGTTACTCGCGGGGACAGGGTGGAAACACCATATATTTT
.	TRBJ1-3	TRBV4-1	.	CASSQEAYRGFGNTIYF	TGCGCCAGCAGCCAAGAAGCGTACCGGGGTTTTGGAAACACCATATATTTT
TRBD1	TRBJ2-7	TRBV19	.	CASSRDGQVYEQYF	TGTGCCAGTAGTCGCGATGGACAGGTCTACGAGCAGTACTTC
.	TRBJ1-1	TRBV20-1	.	CSASRGTEAFF	TGCAGTGCTAGCCGGGGGACGGAAGCTTTCTTT
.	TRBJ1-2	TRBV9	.	CASSVDPGEGIGYTF	TGTGCCAGCAGCGTAGACCCAGGGGAGGGGATTGGCTACACCTTC
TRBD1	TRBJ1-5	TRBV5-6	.	CASSRRGLGQPQHF	TGTGCCAGCAGCCGGAGGGGGCTAGGGCAGCCCCAGCATTTT
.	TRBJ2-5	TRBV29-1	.	CSVEGGVGETQYF	TGCAGCGTTGAAGGAGGGGTTGGGGAGACCCAGTACTTC
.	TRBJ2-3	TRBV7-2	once	CASRGAADTQYF	TGTGCCAGCCGAGGGGCCGCAGATACGCAGTATTTT
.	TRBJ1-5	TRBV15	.	CATSRASQGLGQPQHF	TGTGCCACCAGCAGAGCTAGTCAGGGGTTAGGACAGCCCCAGCATTTT
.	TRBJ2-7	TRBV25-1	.	CASSAQGVLDYEQYF	TGTGCCAGCAGCGCCCAGGGAGTCTTGGACTACGAGCAGTACTTC
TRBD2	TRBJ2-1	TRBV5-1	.	CASSLELAGVSSYNEQFF	TGCGCCAGCAGCTTGGAACTAGCGGGGGTCTCCTCCTACAATGAGCAGTTCTTC
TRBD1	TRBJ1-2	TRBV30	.	CAWNRQGYGYTF	TGTGCCTGGAATAGACAGGGGTATGGCTACACCTTC
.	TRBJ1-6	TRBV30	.	CAWSAGLGNSPLHF	TGTGCCTGGAGTGCGGGGTTGGGCAATTCACCCCTCCACTTT
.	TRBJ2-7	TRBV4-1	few	CASSLDRSYEQYF	TGCGCCAGCAGCCTCGACCGCTCCTACGAGCAGTACTTC
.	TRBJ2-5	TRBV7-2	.	CASSTGNQETQYF	TGTGCCAGCAGCACCGGGAACCAAGAGACCCAGTACTTC
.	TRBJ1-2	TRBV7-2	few	CASSPQGGGNYGYTF	TGTGCCAGCAGCCCACAGGGAGGAGGGAACTATGGCTACACCTTC
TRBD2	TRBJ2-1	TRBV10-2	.	CASRLAGGGEQFF	TGCGCCAGCAGGCTAGCGGGGGGAGGGGAGCAGTTCTTC
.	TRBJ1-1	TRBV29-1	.	CSGLSTTEAFF	TGCAGCGGCCTCTCGACCACTGAAGCTTTCTTT
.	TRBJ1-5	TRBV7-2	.	CASSLNGQPQHF	TGTGCCAGCAGCTTAAACGGCCAGCCCCAGCATTTT
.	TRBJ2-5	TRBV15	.	CATSREQMETQYF	TGTGCCACCAGCAGAGAACAGATGGAGACCCAGTACTTC
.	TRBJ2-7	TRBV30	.	CAWDRGSKNEQYF	TGTGCCTGGGATCGGGGGAGCAAGAACGAGCAGTACTTC
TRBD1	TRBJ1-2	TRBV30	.	CAWSWGTGNGYTF	TGTGCCTGGAGTTGGGGGACAGGGAATGGCTACACCTTC
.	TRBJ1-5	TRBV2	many	CASSASISNQPQHF	TGTGCCAGCAGTGCGTCCATTAGCAATCAGCCCCAGCATTTT
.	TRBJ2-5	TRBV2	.	CASSLQETQYF	TGTGCCAGCAGTTTACAAGAGACCCAGTACTTC
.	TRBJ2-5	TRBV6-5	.	CASSPGLKETQYF	TGTGCCAGCAGCCCGGGACTGAAGGAGACCCAGTACTTC
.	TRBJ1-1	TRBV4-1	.	CASSPSQVMNTEAFF	TGCGCCAGCAGCCCCTCGCAGGTGATGAACACTGAAGCTTTCTTT
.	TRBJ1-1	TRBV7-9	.	CASSLQTGEAFF	TGTGCCAGCAGCTTACAAACAGGGGAAGCTTTCTTT
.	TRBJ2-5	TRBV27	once	CASSLWGRVQETQYF	TGTGCCAGCAGTCTCTGGGGCAGGGTTCAAGAGACCCAGTACTTC
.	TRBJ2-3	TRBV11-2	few	CASSPQSDTQYF	TGTGCCAGCAGCCCCCAGTCAGATACGCAGTATTTT
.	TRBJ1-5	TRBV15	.	CATSRDPGSNQPQHF	TGTGCCACCAGCAGAGATCCGGGTTCCAATCAGCCCCAGCATTTT
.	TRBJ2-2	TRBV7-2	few	CASSLGNTGELFF	TGTGCCAGCAGCTTAGGGAACACCGGGGAGCTGTTTTTT
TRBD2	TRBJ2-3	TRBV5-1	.	CASSLNPGLAASTDTQYF	TGCGCCAGCAGCTTAAACCCGGGACTAGCGGCTAGCACAGATACGCAGTATTTT
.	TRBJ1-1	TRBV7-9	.	CASRSLGGTEAFF	TGTGCCAGCAGATCTTTGGGGGGCACTGAAGCTTTCTTT
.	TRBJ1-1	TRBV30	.	CAWSVRMNTEAFF	TGTGCCTGGAGTGTAAGGATGAACACTGAAGCTTTCTTT
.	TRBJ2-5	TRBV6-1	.	CASSATSVQETQYF	TGTGCCAGCAGTGCAACGAGTGTCCAAGAGACCCAGTACTTC
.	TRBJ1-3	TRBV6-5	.	CASSYQEGNTIYF	TGTGCCAGCAGTTACCAGGAGGGAAACACCATATATTTT